A selection of T cell receptor beta chains follows, all from one sample in a study of cytomegalovirus exposure and HLA in healthy donors. TCRdb keeps only in-frame clones here, not all; method: immunoSEQ multiplex PCR. The repertoire holds some 180,000 clones, 78% seen once, with approximately 2.6% in the top ten. Sequencing was performed on PBMCs. These receptors were obtained from a female donor in good health and CMV-seronegative. The CDR3 runs from the conserved cysteine through the conserved F or W. The order of the fields is V gene, J gene, CDR3 protein.

TRBV4-1	TRBJ1-1	CASSPQGMNTEAFF
TRBV5-1	TRBJ1-2	CASSLGTGAYGYTF
TRBV2	TRBJ2-7	CASSPRGQGAREQYF
TRBV18	TRBJ2-1	CASSPGGSSEQFF
TRBV23-1	TRBJ2-7	CASSQQTGVEQYF
TRBV27	TRBJ2-1	CASRKDIGHEQFF
TRBV2	TRBJ1-1	CASSEMAGFTEAFF
TRBV10-3	TRBJ1-3	CAIRRGTANSGNTIYF
TRBV15	TRBJ2-5	CATSRAPAGAGETQYF
TRBV10-3	TRBJ1-2	CAISDLGQSFYTF
TRBV27	TRBJ2-7	CASSWGVMNEQYF
TRBV19	TRBJ1-1	CASSIDTGVAFF
TRBV2	TRBJ2-7	CASTGTRSSEQYF
TRBV10-3	TRBJ2-3	CAISGGLAGGPNSDTQYF
TRBV19	TRBJ2-2	CASSITGHGELFF
TRBV7-6	TRBJ2-3	CASSRGGPTDTQYF
TRBV6-5	TRBJ2-7	CASSPGSSSYEQYF
TRBV5-5	TRBJ2-6	CASSLASSGANVLTF
TRBV7-9	TRBJ2-1	CASSRAVPSYNEQFF
TRBV20-1	TRBJ2-7	CSAGSAVQYF
TRBV7-6	TRBJ2-5	CASSKRTSGNLVETQYF
TRBV28	TRBJ2-5	CASSSTVLEETQYF
TRBV27	TRBJ2-2	CASTSGLAGAGELFF
TRBV28	TRBJ1-3	CASSLLELRGPPGNTIYF
TRBV4-1	TRBJ1-1	CASSPRTGPAGAFF
TRBV15	TRBJ2-1	CATSRDLVGGLNEQFF
TRBV5-4	TRBJ2-5	CASSEGGWETQYF
TRBV7-3	TRBJ1-5	CASSVTGGGNQPQHF
TRBV7-8	TRBJ2-3	CASREAGEGLGPDTQYF
TRBV19	TRBJ1-2	CASRDPGQSPYGYTF
TRBV30	TRBJ1-1	CAWSVRGRWSEAFF
TRBV6-1	TRBJ2-7	CASSSARGYEQYF
TRBV5-1	TRBJ2-3	CASSLRTGGADTQYF
TRBV29-1	TRBJ1-2	CSVVLAYYGYTF
TRBV9	TRBJ1-3	CASSPLEENTIYF
TRBV5-4	TRBJ1-2	CASSPSDSRRYTF
TRBV5-4	TRBJ2-5	CASSTARGRQVETQYF
TRBV4-2	TRBJ2-1	CASSFRAPPDEQFF
TRBV21-1	TRBJ2-1	CASKPDRASYNEQFF